This TCR beta chain emerged from a study of T-cell memory formation after mild COVID-19. Overall study: TCR clustering was largely donor specific.

Deletions cut 1 base from V and 6 bases from J, with 12 bases between. Per germline, CDR1 SGHVS and CDR2 FQNEAQ. This CDR3 has 15 amino acids. Study observations and caveats: Contracting CD4+ clones sat mainly in CM and EM; CD8+ in EMRA. Unconfirmed was the SARS-CoV-2 specificity of second-wave clones that peaked on day 37.

With constant-segment primers, 5'RACE yielded cDNA libraries of TCR alpha and TCR beta that carried sample barcodes and UMIs. From the 5' RACE reads, TCRdb called clonotypes with MiXCR, one entry per CDR3 protein. The table shows a few hundred thousand distinct CDR3 sequences, with around a tenth occurring only once. The sample holds a few counts of this clonotype. Its specificity is not known. The TCR comes from a man aged 18 to 30 who had mild COVID-19 (a few samples of this study predate the infection). Cell type and time point are not known. Sequencing was performed on PBMCs or a T cell subset sorted from them (not recorded which). The chain carries TRBV7-8 and TRBJ2-2, with D tentatively TRBD1 (5 bases). The CDR3 DNA follows: TGTGCCAGCAGCTTAGAGGGGCGTGTTCCCGGGGAGCTGTTTTTT. Residues: CASSLEGRVPGELFF. The full variable domain, with the rest looked up from reference TRBV7-8 and TRBJ2-2, is GAGVSQSPRYKVAKRGQDVALRCDPISGHVSLFWYQQALGQGPEFLTYFQNEAQLDKSGLPSDRFFAERPEGSVSTLKIQRTQQEDSAVYLCASSLEGRVPGELFFGEGSRLTVL.